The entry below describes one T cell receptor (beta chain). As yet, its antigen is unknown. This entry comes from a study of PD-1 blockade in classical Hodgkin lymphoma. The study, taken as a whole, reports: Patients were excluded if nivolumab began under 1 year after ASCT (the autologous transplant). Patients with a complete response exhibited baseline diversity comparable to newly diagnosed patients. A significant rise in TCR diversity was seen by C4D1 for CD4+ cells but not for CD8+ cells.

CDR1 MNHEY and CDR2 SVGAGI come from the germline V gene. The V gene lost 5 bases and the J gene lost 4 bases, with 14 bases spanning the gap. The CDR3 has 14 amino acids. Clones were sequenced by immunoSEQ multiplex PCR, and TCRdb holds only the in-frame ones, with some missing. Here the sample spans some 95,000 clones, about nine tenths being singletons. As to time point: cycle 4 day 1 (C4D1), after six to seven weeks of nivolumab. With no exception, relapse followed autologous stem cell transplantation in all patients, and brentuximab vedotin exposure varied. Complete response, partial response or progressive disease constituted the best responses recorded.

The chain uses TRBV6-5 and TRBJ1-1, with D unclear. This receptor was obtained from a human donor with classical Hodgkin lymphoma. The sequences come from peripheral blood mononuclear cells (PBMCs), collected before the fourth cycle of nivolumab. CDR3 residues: CASSRPFMSTEAFF. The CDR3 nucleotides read TGTGCCAGCAGTCGACCCTTCATGAGCACTGAAGCTTTCTTT.